A single sample gave rise to the 9 T cell receptor beta chains below, sequenced in a study of cytomegalovirus exposure and HLA in healthy donors. Here immunoSEQ multiplex PCR was the method, and the copy in TCRdb shows in-frame clones only, minus some. The data show 140,000 or so clones, about 87% seen once. Sequencing was carried out using PBMCs. The receptors here all came from a woman aged 30 to 39 in good health and CMV-seropositive.

The chain links TRBV28 to TRBJ2-2; a weak D match, TRBD2 (5 bases). Germline CDR1 reads MDHEN; CDR2 reads SYDVKM. V lost 5 bases to trimming and J lost 3 bases, with 16 bases between them. This CDR3 contains 16 residues. CDR3 sequence: CASSPLSGRDTGELFF. The CDR3 coding sequence is TGTGCCAGCAGTCCGTTAAGCGGCCGGGACACCGGGGAGCTGTTTTTT.

This chain links TRBV5-1 with TRBJ2-3, with 9 nucleotides matching TRBD2. V lost 0 bases and J lost 4; bases outside the gene matches: 6. The germline V gene encodes CDR1 SGHRS and CDR2 YFSETQ. CDR3 size: 16 residues. The CDR3, as DNA: TGCGCCAGCAGCTTGGTTGGCGGGAGGGCATCAGATACGCAGTATTTT. Translated: CASSLVGGRASDTQYF.

V and J are TRBV27 and TRBJ2-3; 13 bases fit TRBD2. The CDR3 extends over 17 amino acids. With 5 bases clipped from V and 1 base from J, the junction kept 6 bases outside the gene matches. The germline gives CDR1 MNHEY, CDR2 SMNVEV (reference sequence). CDR3: CASSLRTSGGRTDTQYF. CDR3 sequence (DNA): TGTGCCAGCAGTCTTAGGACTAGCGGGGGCCGCACAGATACGCAGTATTTT.

The chain joins TRBV28 to TRBJ1-4, with TRBD1 matching 9 bases. From germline, CDR1 is MDHEN and CDR2 SYDVKM. With V trimmed by 6 bases and J by 8 bases, 7 bases remained unmatched. The CDR3 consists of 14 residues. The CDR3 DNA reads TGTGCCAGCAGCCGGGACAGGGTCCGCGAAAAACTGTTTTTT. Translating gives CASSRDRVREKLFF.

Points on this clone: One end of the junction does not line up with germline, which may come from a read error. CDR3 DNA: TGCGCCAGCACCTTGACAGGGGGAGGTCGGGAGACCCAGTACTTC. Its translation is CASTLTGGGRETQYF. This chain links TRBV5-1 with TRBJ2-5, with 9 bases lining up with TRBD1. The CDR3 is 15 amino acids. Germline V gene sequence: CDR1 SGHRS, CDR2 YFSETQ.

The J gene is TRBJ2-7, the V gene TRBV11-3; 8 bases align to TRBD2. Losses at the gene ends were 0 bases for V and 6 bases for J; bases not matched to a gene: 1. This CDR3 is 13 amino acids long. The germline CDR1 and CDR2 sequences are SGHNT and YENEEA. The CDR3, as DNA: TGTGCCAGCAGCTTAGAGGCGGGAGGCGAGCAGTACTTC. Translated: CASSLEAGGEQYF.

The chain is built from TRBV11-3 and TRBJ1-1; 9 nucleotides match TRBD1. Germline CDR1 SGHNT, CDR2 YENEEA. J gave up 4 bases and V 3 bases, and 12 bases lay outside the gene matches. This CDR3 is built from 17 residues. CDR3 DNA sequence: TGTGCCAGCAGCTTGGGGACAGGGAGAGGGATCGGCACTGAAGCTTTCTTT. This sequence encodes CASSLGTGRGIGTEAFF.

This chain links TRBV5-1 with TRBJ1-2; maybe TRBD1 (6 bases). Trimming removed 4 bases from V and 4 bases from J, with 11 bases in between. CDR3 size: 13 residues. Per the germline V gene, CDR1 is SGHRS and CDR2 is YFSETQ. The DNA of the CDR3 is TGCGCCAGCAGCAGGGACATCGGCTATGGCTACACCTTC. Its translation: CASSRDIGYGYTF.

The V and J genes are TRBV15 and TRBJ1-5; maybe TRBD1 (5 bases). Trimming removed 1 base from V and 1 base from J, with 17 bases in between. This CDR3 is built from 18 residues. Germline V gene lookup returns CDR1 LNHNV and CDR2 YYDKDF (reference sequence). The CDR3 DNA follows: TGTGCCACCAGCAGAGGTCCCCCCGGGCAGGGAAGCAATCAGCCCCAGCATTTT. The encoded protein is CATSRGPPGQGSNQPQHF. The full variable domain, its missing parts supplied by reference TRBV15 and TRBJ1-5, is DAMVIQNPRYQVTQFGKPVTLSCSQTLNHNVMYWYQQKSSQAPKLLFHYYDKDFNNEADTPDNFQSRRPNTSFCFLDIRSPGLGDTAMYLCATSRGPPGQGSNQPQHFGDGTRLSIL.